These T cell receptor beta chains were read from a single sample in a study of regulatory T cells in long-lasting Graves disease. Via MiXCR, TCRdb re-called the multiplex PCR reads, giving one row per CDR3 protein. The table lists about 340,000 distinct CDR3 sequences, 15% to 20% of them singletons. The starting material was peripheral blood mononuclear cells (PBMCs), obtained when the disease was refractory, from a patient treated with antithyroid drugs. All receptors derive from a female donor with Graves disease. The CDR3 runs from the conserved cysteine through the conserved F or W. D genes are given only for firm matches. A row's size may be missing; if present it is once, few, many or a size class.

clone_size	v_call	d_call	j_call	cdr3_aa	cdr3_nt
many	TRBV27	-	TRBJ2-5	CASSPSQGSETQYF	TGTGCCAGCAGTCCCTCACAGGGATCCGAGACCCAGTACTTC
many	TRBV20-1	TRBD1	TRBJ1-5	CSAPTGVLNQPQHF	TGCAGTGCGCCGACAGGGGTCCTAAATCAGCCCCAGCATTTT
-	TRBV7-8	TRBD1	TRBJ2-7	CASSIQGPYSREQYF	TGTGCCAGCAGCATACAGGGGCCCTACTCGCGGGAGCAGTACTTC
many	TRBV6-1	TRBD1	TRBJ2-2	CASREPRTGGARNTGELFF	TGTGCCAGCAGAGAACCACGGACAGGGGGCGCGAGGAACACCGGGGAGCTGTTTTTT
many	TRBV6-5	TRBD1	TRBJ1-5	CASSYRDRGFHQPQHF	TGTGCCAGCAGTTATCGGGACAGGGGTTTCCATCAGCCCCAGCATTTT
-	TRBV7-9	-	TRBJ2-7	CASSSSLRGYEQYF	TGTGCCAGCAGCTCCTCCTTGCGGGGCTACGAGCAGTACTTC
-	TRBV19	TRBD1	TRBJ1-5	CASSAPTQGAGNQPQHF	TGTGCCAGTAGTGCACCGACACAGGGGGCCGGCAATCAGCCCCAGCATTTT
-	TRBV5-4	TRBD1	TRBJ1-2	CASSYRDRGSYGYTF	TGTGCCAGCAGCTACCGGGACAGGGGGTCCTATGGCTACACCTTC
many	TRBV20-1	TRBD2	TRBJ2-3	CSASDGLAGIGTDTQYF	TGCAGTGCTAGCGATGGACTAGCGGGTATTGGCACAGATACGCAGTATTTT
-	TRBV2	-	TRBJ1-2	CASRRGEARGYTF	TGTGCCAGCAGAAGGGGGGAGGCTCGGGGCTACACCTTC
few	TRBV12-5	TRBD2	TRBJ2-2	CASGLGTSGTGELFF	TGTGCTAGTGGTTTGGGGACTAGCGGGACCGGGGAGCTGTTTTTT
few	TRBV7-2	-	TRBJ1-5	CASSLAGIQQVNQPQHF	TGTGCCAGCAGCTTAGCGGGTATTCAGCAAGTCAATCAGCCCCAGCATTTT
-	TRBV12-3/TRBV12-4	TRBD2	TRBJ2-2	CASSSGRAQTGELFF	TGTGCCAGCAGTAGCGGGAGGGCCCAGACCGGGGAGCTGTTTTTT
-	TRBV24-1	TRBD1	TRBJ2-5	CATSDFSAGQGKTQYF	TGTGCCACCAGTGATTTCTCGGCGGGACAGGGGAAGACCCAGTACTTC
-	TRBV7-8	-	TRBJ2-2	CASSFAPNAGELFF	TGTGCCAGCAGCTTCGCCCCGAACGCCGGGGAGCTGTTTTTT
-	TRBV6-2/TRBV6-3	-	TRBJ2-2	CASSYESLTGELFF	TGTGCCAGCAGTTACGAATCACTAACCGGGGAGCTGTTTTTT
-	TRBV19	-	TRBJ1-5	CASSISLLRQRGNQPQHF	TGTGCCAGTAGTATTAGTCTATTGAGACAGCGAGGCAATCAGCCCCAGCATTTT
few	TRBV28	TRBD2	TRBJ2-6	CASRPRGGKGANVLTF	TGTGCCAGCAGACCCCGGGGGGGGAAAGGGGCCAACGTCCTGACTTTC
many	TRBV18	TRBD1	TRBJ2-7	CASSQTGWHEQYF	TGTGCCAGCTCACAGACAGGGTGGCACGAGCAGTACTTC
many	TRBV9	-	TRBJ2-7	CASSETALHEQYF	TGTGCCAGCAGCGAGACAGCCCTACACGAGCAGTACTTC
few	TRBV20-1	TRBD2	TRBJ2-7	CSGGLAGNIEQYF	TGCAGTGGGGGACTAGCGGGAAATATTGAGCAGTACTTC
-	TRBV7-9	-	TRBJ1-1	CASSYPVRSLGKNTEAFF	TGTGCCAGCAGCTACCCGGTCCGGTCCTTAGGAAAAAACACTGAAGCTTTCTTT
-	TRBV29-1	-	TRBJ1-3	CSGLQGPSGNTIYF	TGCAGCGGTTTACAGGGCCCCTCTGGAAACACCATATATTTT
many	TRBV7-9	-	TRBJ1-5	CASSSLGQPQHF	TGTGCCAGCAGCTCCTTGGGGCAGCCCCAGCATTTT
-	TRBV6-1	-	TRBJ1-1	CASSTYRATSSEAFF	TGTGCCAGCAGTACTTACAGGGCGACGTCGTCTGAAGCTTTCTTT
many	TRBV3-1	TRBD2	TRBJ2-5	CASSQGLAGGRTQYF	TGTGCCAGCAGCCAAGGACTAGCGGGGGGGAGAACCCAGTACTTC
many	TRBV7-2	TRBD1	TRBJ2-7	CASSLAPGQTYEQYF	TGTGCCAGCAGCTTAGCGCCGGGACAGACCTACGAGCAGTACTTC
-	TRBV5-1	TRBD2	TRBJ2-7	CASSLEEWGGSEQYF	TGCGCCAGCAGCTTGGAAGAGTGGGGAGGGAGCGAGCAGTACTTC
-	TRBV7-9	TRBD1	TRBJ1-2	CASSTRGGQGDYGYTF	TGTGCCAGCAGCACCCGGGGGGGACAGGGGGACTATGGCTACACCTTC
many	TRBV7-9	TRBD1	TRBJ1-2	CASSLRSGTGGFYGYTF	TGTGCCAGCAGCTTAAGGTCCGGGACAGGGGGCTTCTATGGCTACACCTTC
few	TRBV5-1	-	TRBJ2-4	CASSGGWAKNIQYF	TGCGCCAGCAGCGGGGGTTGGGCCAAAAACATTCAGTACTTC
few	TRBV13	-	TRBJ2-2	CASSLGGLTNTGELFF	TGTGCCAGCAGCTTAGGGGGACTGACGAACACCGGGGAGCTGTTTTTT
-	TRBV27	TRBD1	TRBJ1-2	CASSLRTGGTYGYTF	TGTGCCAGCAGTCTCCGGACAGGGGGCACCTATGGCTACACCTTC
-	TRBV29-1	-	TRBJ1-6	CSVGTAYNSPLHF	TGCAGCGTCGGGACGGCCTATAATTCACCCCTCCACTTT
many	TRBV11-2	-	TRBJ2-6	CASSARDSSGANVLTF	TGTGCCAGCAGCGCCCGGGACTCCTCTGGGGCCAACGTCCTGACTTTC
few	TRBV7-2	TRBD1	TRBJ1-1	CASSLALRQGTEAFF	TGTGCCAGCAGCTTAGCGCTAAGACAGGGCACTGAAGCTTTCTTT
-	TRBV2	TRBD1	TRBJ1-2	CASRDRENYGHTF	TGTGCCAGCAGAGACAGGGAAAACTATGGCCACACCTTC
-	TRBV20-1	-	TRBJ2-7	CSAIGSAGYYGQYF	TGCAGTGCTATAGGCTCGGCGGGCTACTACGGGCAGTACTTC
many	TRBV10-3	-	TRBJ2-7	CAISESEGARPLNF	TGTGCCATCAGTGAGTCGGAAGGAGCTCGCCCCTTGAACTTC
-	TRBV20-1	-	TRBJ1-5	CSARENVRDYQPQHF	TGCAGTGCTAGAGAAAATGTTCGAGATTATCAGCCCCAGCATTTT
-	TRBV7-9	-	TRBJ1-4	CASSLAVEGAASTNEKLFF	TGTGCCAGCAGCTTAGCTGTAGAAGGGGCCGCGTCAACTAATGAAAAACTGTTTTTT
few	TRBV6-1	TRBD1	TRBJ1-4	CASRRGQGATNEKLFF	TGTGCCAGCAGACGCGGACAGGGGGCTACTAATGAAAAACTGTTTTTT
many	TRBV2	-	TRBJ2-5	CASSGLRGETQYF	TGTGCCAGCAGTGGCCTCCGGGGGGAGACCCAGTACTTC
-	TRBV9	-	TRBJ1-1	CASSVAIGDTEAFF	TGTGCCAGCAGCGTAGCGATAGGGGACACTGAAGCTTTCTTT
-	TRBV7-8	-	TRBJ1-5	CASSLAWWRGNQPQHF	TGTGCCAGCAGCTTAGCGTGGTGGAGGGGCAATCAGCCCCAGCATTTT
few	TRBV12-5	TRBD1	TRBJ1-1	CASGLVLTGEDTEAFF	TGTGCTAGTGGTTTGGTACTGACAGGGGAGGACACTGAAGCTTTCTTT
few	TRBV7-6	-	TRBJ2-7	CASSSSVRYEQYF	TGTGCCAGCAGCTCTAGCGTCCGCTACGAGCAGTACTTC
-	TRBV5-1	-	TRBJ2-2	CASSSSASSNTGELFF	TGCGCCAGCAGCTCCTCTGCTAGCTCGAACACCGGGGAGCTGTTTTTT
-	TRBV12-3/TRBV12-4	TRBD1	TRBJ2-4	CASSPDRVATIQYF	TGTGCCAGCAGTCCAGACAGGGTGGCAACCATTCAGTACTTC
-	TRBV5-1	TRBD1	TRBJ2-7	CASRQEGTGDYEQYF	TGCGCCAGCAGGCAGGAAGGGACAGGGGACTACGAGCAGTACTTC
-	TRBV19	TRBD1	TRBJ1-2	CASAQGIGNYGYTF	TGTGCCAGTGCACAGGGGATCGGTAACTATGGCTACACCTTC
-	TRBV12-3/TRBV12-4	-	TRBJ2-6	CASSLGQALRGANVLTF	TGTGCCAGCAGTTTGGGGCAGGCCTTGAGGGGGGCCAACGTCCTGACTTTC
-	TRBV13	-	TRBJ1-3	CASSLGSAIYF	TGTGCCAGCAGCTTAGGGTCTGCCATATATTTT